The 14 T cell receptor beta chains in this list originate from one sample, sequenced in a study of blood T cell repertoires in COVID-19 (TCRdb year 2020). The library was generated by the immunoSEQ multiplex PCR assay. The clones in this table, taken by TCRdb from immuneACCESS, are in-frame only. Not every clone is retained; where verified, under half of the shortfall comes from an unresolved V gene, and the cause of the rest is unknown. The sample table shows 200,000 to 250,000 clones, and 85% to 95% are seen once. The ten most abundant clones make up about 0.79% of the sample. Sequences were obtained from peripheral blood. These receptors were collected from a man aged 25 to 40 with COVID-19, enrolled during active disease.

Only one count was recorded for this clone. The chain couples TRBV6-5 to TRBJ1-3; 11 positions agree with TRBD1. CDR1 is MNHEY and CDR2 is SVGAGI in the germline V gene. The CDR3 is 16 amino acids. The J segment lost 5 bases and the V segment lost 4 bases, leaving 7 bases of the junction unmatched. The CDR3, as DNA: TGTGCCAGCAGTTCCCTGCGGACAGGGGGCAGAAACACCATATATTTT. It specifies CASSSLRTGGRNTIYF.

This CDR3 reads CASQYSTGGNSPLHF. Written as DNA, the CDR3 is TGTGCCAGCCAATATTCGACAGGCGGGAATTCACCCCTCCACTTT. The chain uses TRBV25-1 and TRBJ1-6; a possible D gene is TRBD1 (6 bases). In germline, CDR1 is MGHDK, CDR2 SYGVNS. V lost 8 bases to trimming and J lost 7 bases, with 18 bases between them. This CDR3 comprises 15 residues.

V and J are TRBV23-1 and TRBJ1-3, with no clear D. TRBV23-1 is designated an ORF whose function remains uncertain. Trimming removed 8 bases at V and 2 bases at J, with 22 bases between. The CDR3 consists of 17 residues. This CDR3 is CASCGRIRNLAGNTIYF. The DNA for the CDR3 is TGCGCCAGCTGCGGTCGGATCCGTAATCTGGCTGGAAACACCATATATTTT.

This clone was recorded only once. The V gene is TRBV7-9, the J gene TRBJ2-3; 8 nucleotides agree with TRBD2. The CDR3 covers 14 residues. Germline V gene data show CDR1 as SEHNR and CDR2 as FQNEAQ (reference sequence). The V segment lost 2 bases and the J segment 6 bases; nucleotides outside the gene matches: 4. The CDR3 spells CASSLRGLVDTQYF. CDR3 nucleotide sequence: TGTGCCAGCAGCTTAAGGGGACTAGTGGATACGCAGTATTTT.

V and J are TRBV4-1 and TRBJ2-2; 9 positions agree with TRBD1. The V and J ends lost 6 bases and 7 bases, in that order; junction bases with no gene match: 15. Germline V CDR1 and CDR2: MGHRA, YSYEKL. This CDR3 spans 17 amino acids. Here the CDR3 DNA reads TGCGCCAGCAGGGACCATCCGGGACAGGGTGGGGACGGGGAGCTGTTTTTT. Translation: CASRDHPGQGGDGELFF.

The CDR3 DNA reads as TGTGCCAGCAGCTTGGATGTCAAAGCGACTGAAGCTTTCTTT. Its protein is CASSLDVKATEAFF. The chain uses TRBV5-4 and TRBJ1-1; D gene ambiguous. The germline V and J ends were trimmed by 0 bases and 5 bases, with 11 bases remaining between them. The CDR3 covers 14 residues. Per the germline V gene, CDR1 is SGHNT and CDR2 is YYREEE (reference sequence). Full variable domain (missing parts from reference TRBV5-4 and TRBJ1-1): ETGVTQSPTHLIKTRGQQVTLRCSSQSGHNTVSWYQQALGQGPQFIFQYYREEENGRGNFPPRFSGLQFPNYSSELNVNALELDDSALYLCASSLDVKATEAFFGQGTRLTVV.

The rearrangement joins TRBV10-1 to TRBJ1-1; TRBD1 might be the D (5 bases). Trimming stripped 4 bases from V and 2 bases from J, with 8 bases between. The CDR3 totals 13 residues. In germline, CDR1 is WNHNN, CDR2 SYGVQD (reference sequence). CDR3 bases: TGCGCCAGCAGTGGACAGATTAACACTGAAGCTTTCTTT. Its protein product is CASSGQINTEAFF.

The rearrangement uses TRBV4-2 and TRBJ1-6; TRBD1 matches 8 bases. The ends lost 0 bases at V and 13 bases at J; junction bases unmatched: 8. CDR3 length equals 15 residues. CDR1 and CDR2 (germline): LGHNA, YNFKEQ. The CDR3 sequence: CASSQDDRGIRPLHF. The CDR3 region has the DNA TGTGCCAGCAGCCAAGACGACAGGGGCATTCGGCCCCTCCACTTT.

The chain uses TRBV27 and TRBJ1-1; perhaps TRBD1 as D (6 bases). The CDR3 has 16 amino acids. Trimming pared 5 bases from V and 1 base from J, leaving 17 bases between. Germline V gene lookup returns CDR1 MNHEY and CDR2 SMNVEV (reference sequence). CDR3 DNA sequence: TGTGCCAGCAGTAAACCAGGGGCCTTCAGGAACACTGAAGCTTTCTTT. Translated, it gives CASSKPGAFRNTEAFF.

A remark on this clone: The identical CDR3 is also encoded by other nucleotide sequences in the sample. The V gene is TRBV4-1, the J gene TRBJ2-2; D gene unclear. Germline V gene sequence: CDR1 MGHRA, CDR2 YSYEKL. The CDR3 spans 14 residues. V was clipped by 0 bases and J by 5 bases, with 7 bases between them. The DNA for the CDR3 is TGCGCCAGCAGCCAAGATCGCGGAACCGGGGAGCTGTTTTTT. As protein: CASSQDRGTGELFF.

This clone was seen a few times. CDR3 region: CASSHGQGVGYGYTF. CDR3 coding DNA: TGTGCCAGCAGCCACGGACAGGGGGTTGGCTATGGCTACACCTTC. V and J are TRBV3-1 (or the pseudogene TRBV3-2) and TRBJ1-2; 10 nucleotides line up with TRBD1. Germline-derived CDR1 and CDR2 are LGHDT and YNNKEL (reference sequence). The V and J ends lost 3 bases and 4 bases, in that order; junction bases with no gene match: 5. The CDR3 runs to 15 residues.

The chain employs TRBV7-9 and TRBJ2-1; D not certain. Germline V gene lookup returns CDR1 SEHNR and CDR2 FQNEAQ (reference sequence). CDR3 length: 13 residues. Trimming stripped 8 bases from V and 4 bases from J, with 12 bases between. CDR3 sequence (DNA): TGTGCCAGCCAAATAGCTGGGTACAATGAGCAGTTCTTC. This sequence encodes CASQIAGYNEQFF. The complete variable domain, with remaining parts taken from reference TRBV7-9 and TRBJ2-1, reads DTGVSQNPRHKITKRGQNVTFRCDPISEHNRLYWYRQTLGQGPEFLTYFQNEAQLEKSRLLSDRFSAERPKGSFSTLEIQRTEQGDSAMYLCASQIAGYNEQFFGPGTRLTVL.

J is TRBJ2-7 and V is TRBV2, with 11 bases lining up with TRBD1. The V gene's germline CDR1 is SNHLY and CDR2 FYNNEI. The J segment lost 7 bases and the V segment lost 8 bases, leaving 7 bases of the junction unmatched. The CDR3 consists of 13 residues. CDR3 amino acids: CASSVDRGREQYF. CDR3 coding DNA: TGTGCCAGCTCAGTGGACAGGGGGCGTGAGCAGTACTTC.

The V call is TRBV7-2, the J call TRBJ2-7; no reliable D call. The V end was cut by 2 bases, the J end by 3 bases, with 8 bases between. Germline values: CDR1 SGHTA, CDR2 FQGNSA. The CDR3 is 13 residues long. CDR3 DNA sequence: TGTGCCAGCAGCTTATCCTCCGGCTACGAGCAGTACTTC. It is translated as CASSLSSGYEQYF.